Below are 26 T cell receptor beta chains sequenced from a single sample in a study of shared clonotypes between healthy human individuals. Naive CD8 isolation took CD45RO-negative cells positively selected for CCR7 and excluded terminally differentiated effector memory CD45RA+ cells. Some clones are missing from TCRdb's copy, which holds only in-frame ones; the method was immunoSEQ multiplex PCR. The sample carries about 800,000 clones, roughly 96% recorded once. The sample comprised naive CD8+ T cells sorted from blood. The receptors were sampled from a man aged 25-45 years in good health.

The gene calls are TRBV29-1 and TRBJ2-4; D perhaps matches TRBD2 (6 bases). The CDR3 totals 14 residues. V was cut by 4 bases and J by 7 bases, with 17 bases left in between. The germline V gene has CDR1 SQVTM and CDR2 ANQGSEA. This chain's CDR3 is CSVVGTAGGNIQYF. As DNA, the CDR3 is TGCAGCGTTGTTGGGACGGCTGGGGGGAACATTCAGTACTTC.

The chain uses TRBV9 and TRBJ2-5, with 11 bases that match TRBD2. The V segment lost 2 bases and the J segment 3 bases; nucleotides outside the gene matches: 3. Germline V CDR1 and CDR2: SGDLS, YYNGEE. CDR3 size: 15 residues. The CDR3 is CASSVTSGNKETQYF. For the CDR3, the DNA is TGTGCCAGCAGCGTGACTAGCGGGAACAAAGAGACCCAGTACTTC. The variable domain in full, completed from reference TRBV9 and TRBJ2-5, reads DSGVTQTPKHLITATGQRVTLRCSPRSGDLSVYWYQQSLDQGLQFLIQYYNGEERAKGNILERFSAQQFPDLHSELNLSSLELGDSALYFCASSVTSGNKETQYFGPGTRLLVL.

This clone was counted a single time. The chain joins TRBV28 to TRBJ2-3; 7 bases map to TRBD1. Trimming at V came to 8 bases and at J to 2 bases, leaving 19 bases not matched to a gene. The CDR3 is 18 residues long. Germline assignment: CDR1 MDHEN and CDR2 SYDVKM. The CDR3: CASWPLPGTEENTDTQYF. CDR3 nucleotide sequence: TGTGCCAGCTGGCCCTTACCGGGGACAGAGGAAAACACAGATACGCAGTATTTT.

The V and J genes are TRBV18 and TRBJ2-7; D is ambiguous. The length of the CDR3 is 14 residues. CDR1 and CDR2 (germline): KGHSH, LQKENI. Trimming shortened V by 0 bases and J by 0 bases, and 6 bases separated the two germline ends. As DNA, the CDR3 is TGTGCCAGCTCACCACCTGAAGTCTCCTACGAGCAGTACTTC. This translates into CASSPPEVSYEQYF. Based on the CDR3 plus reference TRBV18 and TRBJ2-7, the full variable domain is NAGVMQNPRHLVRRRGQEARLRCSPMKGHSHVYWYRQLPEEGLKFMVYLQKENIIDESGMPKERFSAEFPKEGPSILRIQQVVRGDSAAYFCASSPPEVSYEQYFGPGTRLTVT.

The CDR3 DNA sequence: TGTGCCAGCAGCGCCGACAGTATTACTGAAGCTTTCTTT. Its translation is CASSADSITEAFF. This chain uses TRBV9 with TRBJ1-1, with D possibly being TRBD1 (5 bases). The CDR3 is 13 residues long. Germline CDR1 and CDR2: SGDLS and YYNGEE. Deletions cut 3 bases from V and 5 bases from J, with 11 bases between.

This chain uses TRBV6-5 with TRBJ1-1, with D perhaps TRBD1 (5 bases). Deletions cut 2 bases from V and 3 bases from J, with 16 bases between. Germline V CDR1 and CDR2: MNHEY, SVGAGI. The CDR3 is 16 amino acids. The CDR3 DNA reads as TGTGCCAGCAGTTACCAGACTGATCAGGGACACACTGAAGCTTTCTTT. It is translated as CASSYQTDQGHTEAFF.

The gene calls are TRBV7-8 and TRBJ1-2; D might be TRBD1 (5 bases). The germline CDR1 and CDR2 sequences are SGHVS and FQNEAQ. V dropped 5 bases and J dropped 8 bases, with 18 bases sitting between them. The CDR3 is made up of 14 amino acids. The CDR3 here is CASSNGTFKVGYTF. The CDR3 bases are TGTGCCAGCAGCAACGGGACTTTTAAAGTCGGCTACACCTTC.

This rearrangement joins TRBV27 to TRBJ2-7; 11 bases match TRBD1. This CDR3 has 15 amino acids. The trim removed 6 bases at V and 1 base at J, leaving 5 bases unmatched. Germline CDR1 is MNHEY and CDR2 is SMNVEV (reference sequence). The CDR3 bases are TGTGCCAGCAGCCTCCGGGACAGGGGGTCCTACGAGCAGTACTTC. Translating gives CASSLRDRGSYEQYF.

The rearrangement joins TRBV19 to TRBJ1-1; perhaps TRBD1 as D (6 bases). Trimming shortened V by 7 bases and J by 2 bases, and 11 bases separated the two germline ends. Germline-derived CDR1 and CDR2 are LNHDA and SQIVND (reference sequence). The CDR3 has 13 residues. CDR3 sequence: CASNGGPNTEAFF. CDR3 nucleotide sequence: TGTGCCAGTAACGGGGGGCCCAACACTGAAGCTTTCTTT.

The J gene is TRBJ2-1, the V gene TRBV14; 7 bases match TRBD2. This CDR3 spans 15 amino acids. Germline loops: CDR1 SGHDN, CDR2 FVKESK. V shed 4 bases and J 10 bases; nucleotides not matched to a gene: 13. The DNA for the CDR3 is TGTGCCAGCAGCCTCACTAGCGCCCCTCAAAGCGAGCAGTTCTTC. Its translation: CASSLTSAPQSEQFF. The whole variable domain, remainder taken from reference TRBV14 and TRBJ2-1, is EAGVTQFPSHSVIEKGQTVTLRCDPISGHDNLYWYRRVMGKEIKFLLHFVKESKQDESGMPNNRFLAERTGGTYSTLKVQPAELEDSGVYFCASSLTSAPQSEQFFGPGTRLTVL.

In regard to this clone: The same CDR3 arises from other DNA sequences in this sample as well. The CDR3 region has the DNA TGCGCCAGCAGCTGGACAGGGGGCTCCTACGAGCAGTACTTC. Translation gives CASSWTGGSYEQYF. J is TRBJ2-7 and V is TRBV5-1, with 10 bases identical to TRBD1. Germline V CDR1 and CDR2: SGHRS, YFSETQ. The trim removed 3 bases at V and 0 bases at J, leaving 0 bases unmatched. The CDR3 contains 14 residues.

CDR3 sequence (DNA): TGTGCCAGCAGCTCCCCGGGAACCACGAACACTGAAGCTTTCTTT. Protein sequence: CASSSPGTTNTEAFF. This sequence joins TRBV7-9 and TRBJ1-1; D is unresolved. This CDR3 contains 15 residues. The germline V gene encodes CDR1 SEHNR and CDR2 FQNEAQ (reference sequence). The germline V and J ends were trimmed by 4 bases and 1 base, with 13 bases remaining between them.

This chain connects TRBV18 to TRBJ2-1; TRBD1 is a possible D gene (5 bases). This CDR3 has 15 amino acids. V lost 0 bases to trimming and J lost 3 bases, with 9 bases between them. Germline CDR1 and CDR2: KGHSH and LQKENI. CDR3 nucleotide sequence: TGTGCCAGCTCACCACCAGGCCAGGGCTACAATGAGCAGTTCTTC. Protein product: CASSPPGQGYNEQFF.

This chain uses TRBV7-3 with TRBJ2-1, with D possibly TRBD1 on 5 matching bases. Trimming stripped 3 bases from V and 4 bases from J, with 10 bases between. The CDR3 runs to 14 residues. CDR1 is SGHTA, CDR2 FQGTGA, per germline. The chain's CDR3 is CASSLSRAYNEQFF. CDR3 in DNA: TGTGCCAGCAGCTTGAGCAGGGCTTACAATGAGCAGTTCTTC.

The chain uses TRBV5-4 and TRBJ1-2, with D possibly being TRBD1 (6 bases). Per the germline V gene, CDR1 is SGHNT and CDR2 is YYREEE (reference sequence). This CDR3 is 13 amino acids long. V was shortened by 3 bases and J by 5 bases, with 11 bases between the two germline ends. CDR3 DNA: TGTGCCAGCAGCTCAACAGGGAATTATGGCTACACCTTC. Translated: CASSSTGNYGYTF.

The chain uses TRBV7-8 and TRBJ2-7; D assignment may be TRBD1 or TRBD2 (5 bases each). The CDR3 runs 11 residues. CDR1 and CDR2 from the germline V gene are SGHVS and FQNEAQ. V was pared by 4 bases and J by 8 bases, with 9 bases between. Here the CDR3 reads CASSWGSQQYF. CDR3 coding DNA: TGTGCCAGCAGCTGGGGGTCACAGCAGTACTTC.

V is TRBV5-6 and J is TRBJ2-2; 12 bases line up with TRBD2. This CDR3 has 16 residues. V lost 4 bases and J lost 1; bases outside the gene matches: 2. Germline assignment: CDR1 SGHDT and CDR2 YYEEEE. DNA of the CDR3: TGTGCCAGCAGCATGACTAGCGGGAGGAACACCGGGGAGCTGTTTTTT. Amino acids: CASSMTSGRNTGELFF.

The J gene is TRBJ2-7, the V gene TRBV27; D is undetermined. In germline, CDR1 is MNHEY, CDR2 SMNVEV (reference sequence). The CDR3 covers 14 residues. With 5 bases removed from V and 5 bases from J, the gap between germline ends came to 16 bases. CDR3 nucleotide sequence: TGTGCCAGCAGTCCGTCCTCGGCGTCGGACGAGCAGTACTTC. It codes for CASSPSSASDEQYF.

The CDR3 loop reads CSVTGVSDYEQYF. DNA for the CDR3: TGCAGCGTTACAGGGGTGTCGGACTACGAGCAGTACTTC. The chain recombines TRBV29-1 with TRBJ2-7, with TRBD1 matching 7 bases. This CDR3 contains 13 residues. Germline CDR1 and CDR2: SQVTM and ANQGSEA. With V trimmed by 5 bases and J by 3 bases, 7 bases remained unmatched.

The chain couples TRBV4-1 to TRBJ1-2; D is unclear. The germline V and J ends were trimmed by 0 bases and 2 bases, with 10 bases remaining between them. The CDR3 length is 15 residues. Germline loops: CDR1 MGHRA, CDR2 YSYEKL. The CDR3 DNA reads TGCGCCAGCAGCCAAGATAGAGGCAGCAACTATGGCTACACCTTC. It translates to CASSQDRGSNYGYTF.

The rearrangement uses TRBV11-2 and TRBJ1-1, with TRBD1 matching over 11 bases. Trimming removed 5 bases from V and 2 bases from J; junction bases left unmatched: 7. Germline CDR1 is SGHAT and CDR2 is FQNNGV. The CDR3 runs 16 residues. CDR3 loop: CASSAGTGGINTEAFF. The DNA of the CDR3 is TGTGCCAGCAGCGCCGGGACAGGGGGTATCAACACTGAAGCTTTCTTT.

The chain uses TRBV27 and TRBJ2-3; D might be TRBD1 (6 bases). V was pared by 4 bases and J by 2 bases, with 10 bases between. CDR1 and CDR2 (germline): MNHEY, SMNVEV (reference sequence). This CDR3 contains 14 residues. The DNA of the CDR3 is TGTGCCAGCAGTTGGGGGACAACCACAGATACGCAGTATTTT. Amino acids: CASSWGTTTDTQYF.

The chain uses TRBV13 and TRBJ2-7, with D unresolved. Trimming took off 2 bases at V and 2 bases at J, with 7 bases between the two ends. Germline lookup yields CDR1 PRHDT and CDR2 FYEKMQ (reference sequence). This CDR3 comprises 13 residues. The CDR3 DNA reads as TGTGCCAGCAGCTTAAACTACCCCTACGAGCAGTACTTC. This codes for CASSLNYPYEQYF.

Points on this clone: Additional DNA sequences in this sample encode the identical CDR3. This chain links TRBV27 with TRBJ2-7; D not resolved. The CDR3 has 15 amino acids. Trimming shortened V by 5 bases and J by 1 base, and 15 bases separated the two germline ends. Per germline, CDR1 MNHEY and CDR2 SMNVEV (reference sequence). The CDR3 DNA is TGTGCCAGCAGTCTCAGAGGCAGCTCATCCTACGAGCAGTACTTC. Translated, it gives CASSLRGSSSYEQYF.

This clone was seen more than once but under ten times. The chain couples TRBV7-9 to TRBJ1-1; 8 nucleotides line up with TRBD1. Germline V gives CDR1 SEHNR, CDR2 FQNEAQ (reference sequence). The V segment lost 1 base and the J segment 4 bases; nucleotides outside the gene matches: 5. The CDR3 is 15 amino acids. The chain's CDR3 is CASSLGSRGRTEAFF. CDR3 nucleotides: TGTGCCAGCAGCTTAGGTAGCAGGGGGCGCACTGAAGCTTTCTTT.

The genes are TRBV27 and TRBJ2-1, with 9 nucleotides matching TRBD2. CDR1 and CDR2 from the germline V gene are MNHEY and SMNVEV (reference sequence). V dropped 6 bases and J dropped 7; count of bases not matched to a gene: 10. The CDR3 runs 15 residues. CDR3 DNA: TGTGCCAGCAGCCTAGCGGGACGTTGGAAAAATGAGCAGTTCTTC. Translating gives CASSLAGRWKNEQFF.